The 20 T cell receptor beta chains below all came from one sample that was sequenced in a study of siplizumab effects on memory and regulatory T cells (dated by TCRdb to the late 2010s). To prepare the library, the immunoSEQ multiplex PCR assay was applied. Not all clones reach the TCRdb copy of this immuneACCESS table, which keeps in-frame sequences only. Checked studies attribute under half of the gap to unresolved V genes and leave the rest unexplained. A total of more than 95,000 clones appear in this sample, 85% to 95% of them only once. Jointly, the top ten make up 0.25% to 0.35% of the sample. The sample comprised CD4+ T cells sorted from blood. All receptors come from a human donor in good health.

V gene TRBV5-1 combines with J gene TRBJ2-2; 12 bases line up with TRBD1. The CDR3 runs 14 residues. Per the germline V gene, CDR1 is SGHRS and CDR2 is YFSETQ. V gave up 5 bases and J gave up 6 bases; unmatched junction bases: 2. CDR3 protein: CASRGQGASGELFF. CDR3 nucleotides: TGCGCCAGCAGGGGACAGGGGGCGTCCGGGGAGCTGTTTTTT.

The CDR3 DNA reads as TGCAGCGCTCCCTTGAGCGAATACTCCTACAATGAGCAGTTCTTC. This encodes CSAPLSEYSYNEQFF. The chain joins TRBV29-1 to TRBJ2-1, with D hard to call. Trimming left V 7 bases short and J 0 bases short, with 16 bases between. CDR1 and CDR2 from the germline V gene are SQVTM and ANQGSEA. This CDR3 region has 15 residues.

V and J are TRBV6-5 and TRBJ1-2; a weak D match, TRBD1 (6 bases). Germline CDR1 MNHEY, CDR2 SVGAGI. The CDR3 runs to 15 residues. The V end was cut by 7 bases, the J end by 4 bases, with 19 bases between. CDR3 in amino acids: CASTKSGGALYGYTF. The CDR3 nucleotides are TGTGCCAGCACTAAAAGTGGGGGGGCCCTCTATGGCTACACCTTC.

The V and J genes are TRBV5-1 and TRBJ2-7; the match to TRBD1 covers 7 bases. The CDR3 contains 15 residues. CDR1 and CDR2 from the germline V gene are SGHRS and YFSETQ. With 0 bases clipped from V and 0 bases from J, the junction kept 3 bases outside the gene matches. The CDR3 nucleotides read TGCGCCAGCAGCTTGGTTCCAGGGGGCTCCTACGAGCAGTACTTC. It specifies CASSLVPGGSYEQYF.

CDR3 nucleotide sequence: TGTGCCAGCCGCCTAGCGGGAGGGACAGATACGCAGTATTTT. Residues: CASRLAGGTDTQYF. The rearrangement uses TRBV19 and TRBJ2-3, with 12 bases lining up with TRBD2. The CDR3 totals 14 residues. The germline gives CDR1 LNHDA, CDR2 SQIVND (reference sequence). The V and J ends lost 9 bases and 3 bases, in that order; junction bases with no gene match: 4.

The V call is TRBV11-1, the J call TRBJ2-1; possibly TRBD2 for D (6 bases). This CDR3 is 15 amino acids long. Between the trimmed V and J ends, which lost 3 bases and 0 bases, there was a span of 9 bases. Germline assignment: CDR1 SGHAT and CDR2 FQDESV (reference sequence). The CDR3 bases are TGTGCCAGCAGCTTTGACGGGAGCTCCTACAATGAGCAGTTCTTC. Its protein is CASSFDGSSYNEQFF.

The rearrangement links TRBV6-4 to TRBJ2-1; D might be TRBD1 (5 bases). The germline V and J ends were trimmed by 8 bases and 7 bases, with 21 bases remaining between them. This CDR3 comprises 15 residues. Germline V gene data show CDR1 as MRHNA and CDR2 as SNTAGT. CDR3 loop: CASPAPRAKRNEQFF. The CDR3 region has the DNA TGTGCCAGCCCCGCCCCCAGGGCCAAAAGGAATGAGCAGTTCTTC.

The chain couples TRBV27 to TRBJ2-7; D is unclear. The CDR3 is 15 residues long. V was cut by 3 bases and J by 1 base, with 13 bases left in between. Germline CDR1 is MNHEY and CDR2 is SMNVEV (reference sequence). CDR3 DNA sequence: TGTGCCAGCAGTTTTACAAGTATTTCGTCCTACGAGCAGTACTTC. Translation gives CASSFTSISSYEQYF.

The chain employs TRBV6-1 and TRBJ1-2; 7 nucleotides match TRBD1. Unmatched junction bases numbered 5, after V lost 0 bases and J lost 4 bases. Per germline, CDR1 MNHNS and CDR2 SASEGT. The CDR3 extends over 15 amino acids. The CDR3 is CASSEAVRGPYGYTF. The DNA for the CDR3 is TGTGCCAGCAGTGAAGCGGTGAGGGGGCCCTATGGCTACACCTTC.

The chain joins TRBV5-5 to TRBJ1-1; D call uncertain. This CDR3 comprises 15 residues. Looked up from germline, CDR1 is SGHKS and CDR2 is YYEKEE (reference sequence). Trimming pared 7 bases from V and 0 bases from J, leaving 16 bases between. CDR3: CASRYRSPLNTEAFF. The CDR3 nucleotides are TGTGCCAGCCGCTATCGCTCGCCCCTGAACACTGAAGCTTTCTTT.

J is TRBJ1-2 and V is TRBV5-1; D uncertain. The CDR3 contains 12 residues. Germline V gene lookup returns CDR1 SGHRS and CDR2 YFSETQ. The ends were cut back, 4 bases at V and 2 bases at J, with 6 bases in the middle. The CDR3 DNA follows: TGCGCCAGCAGCCCCGCGAACTATGGCTACACCTTC. Translating it yields CASSPANYGYTF.

The chain links TRBV10-3 to TRBJ1-5, with D possibly being TRBD1 (5 bases). V was clipped by 1 base and J by 4 bases, with 11 bases between them. The CDR3 contains 15 residues. The germline gives CDR1 ENHRY, CDR2 SYGVKD. CDR3 sequence (DNA): TGTGCCATCAGTGAGTTAGGGCAGGGAAATCAGCCCCAGCATTTT. Translation gives CAISELGQGNQPQHF.

The gene calls are TRBV19 and TRBJ2-1; TRBD1 agrees at 9 bases. Germline CDR1 is LNHDA and CDR2 is SQIVND (reference sequence). The trim removed 5 bases at V and 9 bases at J, leaving 20 bases unmatched. CDR3 length equals 18 residues. The CDR3 loop is CASSSPGQGSLSNGEQFF. CDR3 DNA sequence: TGTGCCAGTAGTTCGCCGGGACAGGGATCACTGTCGAACGGTGAGCAGTTCTTC.

This clone was recorded a few times. CDR3: CASTSFQETQYF. As DNA, the CDR3 is TGTGCCAGCACCAGTTTCCAAGAGACCCAGTACTTC. V usage is TRBV28 and J usage is TRBJ2-5; D unresolved. This CDR3 contains 12 residues. Germline loops: CDR1 MDHEN, CDR2 SYDVKM. Trimming stripped 7 bases from V and 1 base from J, with 7 bases between.

This clone was counted only a few times. The rearrangement links TRBV21-1 to TRBJ1-6. TRBV21-1 is flagged as a pseudogene. The CDR3 runs 16 residues. The chain's CDR3 is CASSKVIYRAWPPLHF. DNA of the CDR3: TGTGCCAGCAGCAAAGTAATTTACCGGGCATGGCCACCCCTCCACTTT.

This chain links TRBV29-1 with TRBJ1-2, with unresolved D. Looked up from germline, CDR1 is SQVTM and CDR2 is ANQGSEA. V dropped 3 bases and J dropped 4 bases, with 18 bases sitting between them. The CDR3 loop spans 15 amino acids. DNA for the CDR3: TGCAGCGTTGATATGGGATACCGGCGGGGCTATGGCTACACCTTC. It codes for CSVDMGYRRGYGYTF.

The chain is built from TRBV7-9 and TRBJ2-7; a weak D match, TRBD2 (5 bases). Germline CDR1 reads SEHNR; CDR2 reads FQNEAQ (reference sequence). The CDR3 sequence is 15 residues long. Trimming cost V 4 bases and J 4 bases, with 17 bases left between them. The CDR3 coding sequence is TGTGCCAGCAGCTCCCCTACGGGGATGGTTTACGAGCAGTACTTC. As protein: CASSSPTGMVYEQYF.

CDR3 amino acids: CASSYLTGDGYTF. The CDR3 nucleotides read TGTGCCAGCAGTTACCTTACAGGGGACGGCTACACCTTC. V gene TRBV6-6 combines with J gene TRBJ1-2, with 7 bases lining up with TRBD1. This CDR3 has 13 residues. In germline, CDR1 is MNHNY, CDR2 SVGAGI (reference sequence). Losses at the gene ends were 2 bases for V and 8 bases for J; bases not matched to a gene: 5.

This clone has only one observation. The chain is built from TRBV14 and TRBJ2-7; 8 nucleotides match TRBD1. V shed 3 bases and J 4 bases; nucleotides not matched to a gene: 8. This CDR3 contains 15 residues. Per germline, CDR1 SGHDN and CDR2 FVKESK. Written as DNA, the CDR3 is TGTGCCAGCAGCCAGCAGACAGGGGCAACGTACGAGCAGTACTTC. Amino acid sequence: CASSQQTGATYEQYF.

This clone was seen only once. The V call is TRBV29-1, the J call TRBJ1-2; D not certain. The CDR3 totals 12 residues. Germline CDR1 is SQVTM and CDR2 is ANQGSEA. V dropped 1 base and J dropped 7 bases, with 10 bases sitting between them. DNA for the CDR3: TGCAGCGTTGAAGTGGGCGGAGTTGGCTACACCTTC. Translated: CSVEVGGVGYTF.